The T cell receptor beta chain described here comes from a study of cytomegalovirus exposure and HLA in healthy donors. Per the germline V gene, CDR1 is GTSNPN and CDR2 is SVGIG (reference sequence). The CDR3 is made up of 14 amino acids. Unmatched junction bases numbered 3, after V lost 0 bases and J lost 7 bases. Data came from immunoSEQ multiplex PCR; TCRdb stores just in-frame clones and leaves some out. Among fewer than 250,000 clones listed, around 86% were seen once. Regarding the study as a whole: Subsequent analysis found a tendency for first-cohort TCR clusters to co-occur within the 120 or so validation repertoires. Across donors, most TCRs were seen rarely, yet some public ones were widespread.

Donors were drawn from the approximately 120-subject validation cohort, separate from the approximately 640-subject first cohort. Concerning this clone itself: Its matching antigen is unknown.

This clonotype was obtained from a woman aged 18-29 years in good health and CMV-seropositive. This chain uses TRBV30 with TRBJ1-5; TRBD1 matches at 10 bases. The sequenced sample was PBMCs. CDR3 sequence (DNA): TGTGCCTGGAGTGTGGGACAGGGGAGCCAGCCCCAGCATTTT. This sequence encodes CAWSVGQGSQPQHF.